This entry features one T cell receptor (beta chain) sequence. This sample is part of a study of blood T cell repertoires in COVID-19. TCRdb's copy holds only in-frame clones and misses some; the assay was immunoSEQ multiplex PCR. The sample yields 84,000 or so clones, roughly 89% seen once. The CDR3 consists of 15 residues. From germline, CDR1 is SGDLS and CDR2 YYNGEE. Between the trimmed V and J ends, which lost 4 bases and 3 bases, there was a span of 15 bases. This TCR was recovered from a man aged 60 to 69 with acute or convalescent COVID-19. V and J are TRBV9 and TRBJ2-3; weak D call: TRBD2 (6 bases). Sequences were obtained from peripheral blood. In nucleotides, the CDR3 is TGTGCCAGCAGCCCCGTGGTTGGAGGGACAGATACGCAGTATTTT. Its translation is CASSPVVGGTDTQYF.